A selection of T cell receptor beta chains follows, all from one sample in a study of cytomegalovirus exposure and HLA in healthy donors. Sequencing used immunoSEQ multiplex PCR; TCRdb keeps in-frame clones, though not all of them. The data hold fewer than 200,000 clones, with roughly 80% observed a single time. The sample comprised PBMCs. The receptors here all came from a human donor in good health. Each CDR3 is given with its conserved first and last residue. A D gene is named only where the DNA matches it firmly.

V gene	D gene	J gene	CDR3 protein
TRBV25-1	TRBD1	TRBJ2-1	CASSESGTGTGRASEQFF
TRBV5-1	NA	TRBJ1-3	CASSASSGNTIYF
TRBV10-3	NA	TRBJ1-1	CAIRGGQGTEAFF
TRBV19	TRBD2	TRBJ2-5	CASRRAGGQETQYF
TRBV7-9	TRBD2	TRBJ2-7	CASSWTSGRYEQYF
TRBV18	NA	TRBJ1-1	CASFENRNTEAFF
TRBV5-8	TRBD1	TRBJ1-2	CASSWTGGDYGYTF
TRBV6-1	NA	TRBJ2-1	CASREIGGLRNEQFF
TRBV19	TRBD2	TRBJ2-3	CASSIVGGAVDTQYF
TRBV4-3	TRBD2	TRBJ2-1	CASSLGGSVGNEQFF
TRBV7-7	TRBD2	TRBJ2-5	CASSYRGGQQETQYF
TRBV4-1	NA	TRBJ1-1	CASSQFPGDVNTEAFF
TRBV27	TRBD1	TRBJ2-4	CASSLATGGGYIQYF
TRBV6-4	NA	TRBJ1-2	CASSAHQGYMDGYTF
TRBV27	NA	TRBJ1-4	CASILSGNEKLFF
TRBV27	TRBD2	TRBJ2-1	CASSLGTSGEGEQFF
TRBV6-4	TRBD2	TRBJ2-3	CASSDSLAGADTQYF
TRBV5-1	NA	TRBJ1-2	CASSLGSTRDYGYTF
TRBV21-1	NA	TRBJ1-2	CARGQPNYGYTF
TRBV7-6	TRBD2	TRBJ2-3	CASSWERGTNTDTQYF
TRBV7-2	TRBD1	TRBJ2-7	CASSFWTGTYEQYF
TRBV6-1	TRBD2	TRBJ2-3	CASSVSGGALADTQYF
TRBV11-3	TRBD1	TRBJ2-5	CASSLDLTGNQETQYF
TRBV5-1	NA	TRBJ2-1	CASSLRTGPYNEQFF
TRBV6-6	NA	TRBJ1-3	CASSSRGPGDTIYF
TRBV6-5	NA	TRBJ2-3	CASSYSQDEDTQYF
TRBV5-1	TRBD1	TRBJ1-1	CASSLRDRGHTEAFF
TRBV4-1	NA	TRBJ2-3	CASSQGVASEGGDTQYF
TRBV4-3	NA	TRBJ1-4	CASSQGWGGDEKLFF
TRBV6-4	NA	TRBJ2-7	CASSPSGDLSYEQYF
TRBV9	TRBD1	TRBJ2-5	CASSGKGQGEETQYF
TRBV27	TRBD1	TRBJ1-4	CASSYQGGTGLKKLFF
TRBV6-4	TRBD2	TRBJ2-1	CASSSSGGTYNEQFF
TRBV5-1	NA	TRBJ2-6	CASSLGSILTSGANVLTF
TRBV5-5	TRBD2	TRBJ2-5	CASSWGQRGIETQYF
TRBV5-6	TRBD2	TRBJ2-3	CASSTSGGGTDTQYF
TRBV5-1	NA	TRBJ2-7	CASSFSDTFYEQYF
TRBV4-3	NA	TRBJ2-3	CASSQAWADTQYF
TRBV4-1	NA	TRBJ1-5	CASSRIPSGGYNQPQHF
TRBV19	NA	TRBJ1-2	CASTWQGGNYGYTF
TRBV4-3	NA	TRBJ2-1	CASSTYRAKNEQFF
TRBV15	TRBD1	TRBJ2-7	CATSSTFPGQGAHEQYF
TRBV9	TRBD2	TRBJ2-3	CASSAFSGGAGDTQYF
TRBV6-5	TRBD1	TRBJ1-5	CATSQGAGQPQHF
TRBV6-5	NA	TRBJ1-2	CASSYLGREVSGYTF